Each of the 18 T cell receptor beta chains below was sequenced from the same sample in a study of T cells in narcolepsy (dated by TCRdb to about 2018). Library preparation was by the immunoSEQ multiplex PCR assay. TCRdb retrieved this table from immuneACCESS and kept in-frame rearrangements only. Not all clones are present; in checked studies, unresolved V genes account for under half, and no reason is known for the remainder. Within this sample are 20,000 to 25,000 clones, with roughly 86% of them counted one time only. Clones ranked in the top ten supply 1.3% of the sample. The sequenced sample was CD45RA- memory CD4+ T cells from PBMCs. The meaning of the sample's cell subset or site label: memory T cells sorted ex vivo from peripheral blood. These TCRs come from a human donor with narcolepsy.

V gene TRBV7-8 combines with J gene TRBJ2-7; either TRBD1 or TRBD2 may fit D (5 bases each). The CDR3 sequence is 15 residues long. Looked up from germline, CDR1 is SGHVS and CDR2 is FQNEAQ. V lost 4 bases, J lost 9 bases, and 22 bases lay in between. The CDR3 region is CASSYDPSLTGGQYF. The CDR3 DNA reads TGTGCCAGCAGCTACGACCCCTCCCTTACAGGAGGGCAGTACTTC.

The chain carries TRBV2 and TRBJ1-3, with D tentatively TRBD1 (5 bases). Germline lookup yields CDR1 SNHLY and CDR2 FYNNEI. The V and J ends lost 4 bases and 4 bases respectively, with 5 bases between them. The CDR3 length is 12 residues. This chain's CDR3 is CASSGQGNTIYF. CDR3 DNA sequence: TGTGCCAGCAGTGGACAGGGAAACACCATATATTTT.

The chain couples TRBV11-2 to TRBJ2-5; 8 bases fit TRBD2. CDR3 length equals 13 residues. Per germline, CDR1 SGHAT and CDR2 FQNNGV. V gave up 3 bases and J gave up 5 bases; unmatched junction bases: 2. The CDR3 spells CASSFRGRETQYF. The CDR3 DNA is TGTGCCAGCAGCTTCCGCGGGAGGGAGACCCAGTACTTC.

V gene TRBV7-6 combines with J gene TRBJ2-7, with 8 nucleotides matching TRBD2. V shed 5 bases and J 2 bases; nucleotides not matched to a gene: 5. Per germline, CDR1 SGHVS and CDR2 FNYEAQ. CDR3 length: 14 residues. This CDR3 is CASSPSGRPYEQYF. Written as DNA, the CDR3 is TGTGCCAGCAGCCCAAGCGGGAGACCCTACGAGCAGTACTTC.

This chain uses TRBV18 with TRBJ2-1; possible D gene TRBD1, 6 bases. The germline gives CDR1 KGHSH, CDR2 LQKENI. Trimming took 6 bases from V and 1 from J, leaving 16 bases between them. This CDR3 contains 16 residues. The CDR3 sequence is CASSPGTGFSYNEQFF. CDR3 DNA: TGTGCCAGCTCCCCGGGCACAGGGTTTTCCTACAATGAGCAGTTCTTC.

V usage is TRBV10-2 and J usage is TRBJ1-1; a weak D match, TRBD1 (6 bases). Germline V CDR1 and CDR2: WSHSY, SAAADI. Trimming cost V 6 bases and J 2 bases, with 10 bases left between them. The CDR3 spans 13 residues. CDR3 sequence (DNA): TGCGCCAGCAGGCTGGACAGAAACACTGAAGCTTTCTTT. Translated, it gives CASRLDRNTEAFF.

V gene TRBV7-2 combines with J gene TRBJ2-1; D perhaps matches TRBD2 (6 bases). There are 15 residues in the CDR3. Trimming shortened V by 0 bases and J by 0 bases, and 6 bases separated the two germline ends. CDR1 SGHTA and CDR2 FQGNSA come from the germline V gene. Written as DNA, the CDR3 is TGTGCCAGCAGCTTAGCCGGGAGCTCCTACAATGAGCAGTTCTTC. Amino acids: CASSLAGSSYNEQFF.

The chain combines TRBV5-8 with TRBJ1-5, with D unclear. The CDR3 sequence is 15 residues long. CDR1 is SGHTS and CDR2 is YDEGEE in the germline V gene. The V end lost 0 bases, the J end lost 7 bases, and 14 bases lay between the germline ends. CDR3 bases: TGTGCCAGCAGCTTGGGGGATACGGCAGGCCAGCCCCAGCATTTT. This gives the protein CASSLGDTAGQPQHF.

This clone appeared a few times. V and J are TRBV25-1 and TRBJ2-7, with D possibly being TRBD2 (6 bases). V lost 2 bases to trimming and J lost 8 bases, with 13 bases between them. CDR1 is MGHDK, CDR2 SYGVNS, per germline. This CDR3 is built from 13 residues. CDR3 loop: CASSEKTGTQQYF. As DNA, the CDR3 is TGTGCCAGCAGTGAAAAAACCGGGACTCAGCAGTACTTC.

The DNA for the CDR3 is TGTGCCGGCTCGGGACAGGGGGGAACCTACGAGCAGTACTTC. Residues: CAGSGQGGTYEQYF. V is TRBV10-3 and J is TRBJ2-7, with 11 bases matching TRBD1. CDR3 length equals 14 residues. The V gene's germline CDR1 is ENHRY and CDR2 SYGVKD. Losses at the gene ends were 11 bases for V and 2 bases for J; bases not matched to a gene: 8.

The rearrangement uses TRBV5-5 and TRBJ1-3, with no clear D. With 3 bases removed from V and 0 bases from J, the gap between germline ends came to 10 bases. The CDR3 runs 15 residues. CDR1 is SGHKS, CDR2 YYEKEE, per germline (reference sequence). The CDR3, as DNA: TGTGCCAGCAGCTCCGACCTCTTCTCTGGAAACACCATATATTTT. It is translated as CASSSDLFSGNTIYF.

CDR3 DNA sequence: TGTGCCAGCAGCCCCACCGGGACTACCCAAGAAGGGCAGTTCTTC. Protein product: CASSPTGTTQEGQFF. The chain employs TRBV7-3 and TRBJ2-1; the match to TRBD2 covers 7 bases. Germline V gene data show CDR1 as SGHTA and CDR2 as FQGTGA. The CDR3 is 15 amino acids. Germline trimming cut 5 bases from V and 12 bases from J; bases unmatched to any gene: 16.

The chain uses TRBV4-2 and TRBJ2-7; 10 positions agree with TRBD1. The CDR3 covers 15 residues. The germline CDR1 and CDR2 sequences are LGHNA and YNFKEQ. V lost 1 base and J lost 0; bases outside the gene matches: 0. DNA of the CDR3: TGTGCCAGCAGCCAAGGGACAGGGGGCTCCTACGAGCAGTACTTC. Translated: CASSQGTGGSYEQYF.

The table lists this clone with a count of one. V and J are TRBV4-3 and TRBJ2-7; TRBD1 matches at 8 bases. The CDR3 is made up of 15 amino acids. J was trimmed by 3 bases and V by 0 bases; bases with no gene match: 4. CDR1 is LGHNA and CDR2 is YSLEER in the germline V gene. The CDR3 sequence is CASSQELGQDYEQYF. The CDR3, as DNA: TGCGCCAGCAGCCAAGAGTTGGGACAGGACTACGAGCAGTACTTC.

V and J are TRBV6-6 and TRBJ1-5; no definite D call. Trimming left V 6 bases short and J 2 bases short, with 11 bases between. CDR1 MNHNY and CDR2 SVGAGI come from the germline V gene (reference sequence). This CDR3 has 14 residues. CDR3 amino acids: CASREGGGNQPQHF. The CDR3 DNA follows: TGTGCCAGCAGGGAGGGCGGCGGCAATCAGCCCCAGCATTTT.

This chain connects TRBV7-2 to TRBJ2-2; TRBD2 matches at 10 bases. CDR1 is SGHTA and CDR2 is FQGNSA in the germline V gene. J gave up 2 bases and V 1 base, and 4 bases lay outside the gene matches. The CDR3 is made up of 17 amino acids. For the CDR3, the DNA is TGTGCCAGCAGCTTAGTAACTAGCGGGACTAACACCGGGGAGCTGTTTTTT. Encoded protein: CASSLVTSGTNTGELFF.

This clone is a singleton in its sample. This chain connects TRBV5-1 to TRBJ2-3; 9 bases align to TRBD1. Germline V gene lookup returns CDR1 SGHRS and CDR2 YFSETQ. The CDR3 contains 15 residues. V lost 6 bases and J lost 0; bases outside the gene matches: 5. CDR3 loop: CASTTGTGSTDTQYF. The CDR3 DNA reads TGCGCCAGCACCACCGGGACAGGGAGCACAGATACGCAGTATTTT.

In nucleotides, the CDR3 is TGCGCCAGCAGCCAAGGACTAGCGGGAGGAGATACGCAGTATTTT. The encoded protein is CASSQGLAGGDTQYF. The V and J genes are TRBV4-3 and TRBJ2-3, with 13 positions matching TRBD2. V shed 1 base and J 5 bases; nucleotides not matched to a gene: 0. CDR1 LGHNA and CDR2 YSLEER come from the germline V gene. This CDR3 has 15 amino acids.